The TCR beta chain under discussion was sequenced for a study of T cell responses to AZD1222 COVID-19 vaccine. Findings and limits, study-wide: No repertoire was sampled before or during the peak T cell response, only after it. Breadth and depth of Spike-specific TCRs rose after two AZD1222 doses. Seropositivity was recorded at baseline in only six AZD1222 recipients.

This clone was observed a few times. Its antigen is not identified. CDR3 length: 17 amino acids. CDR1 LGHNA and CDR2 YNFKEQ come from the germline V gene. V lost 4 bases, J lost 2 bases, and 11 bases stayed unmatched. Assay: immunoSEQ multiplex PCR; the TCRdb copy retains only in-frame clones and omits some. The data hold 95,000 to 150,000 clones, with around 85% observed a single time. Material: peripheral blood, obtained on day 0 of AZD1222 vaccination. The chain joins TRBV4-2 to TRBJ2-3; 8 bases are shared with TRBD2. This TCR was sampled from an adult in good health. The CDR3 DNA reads TGTGCCAGCAGCCGCGAAGCGGGGGTTTATATCACAGATACGCAGTATTTT. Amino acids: CASSREAGVYITDTQYF.